These 25 T cell receptor beta chains originate from one sample sequenced in a study of monozygotic twins with inflammatory bowel disease. TCRdb processed the 5' RACE reads again and assigns one entry to each CDR3 protein, with no DNA. This sample's table has around 100,000 distinct CDR3 sequences. Sequenced material: blood. The source is a human donor with ulcerative colitis or Crohn's disease, or a healthy co-twin of an affected twin (not recorded which).

The chain has TRBV7-2 and TRBJ2-2; TCRdb's D call, TRBD1, is unchecked because there is no DNA. Germline V lookup: CDR1 SGHTA, CDR2 FQGNSA. The CDR3 runs 14 residues. CDR3 loop: CASTRQQVTGELFF.

The genes are TRBV10-2 and TRBJ2-7; absent DNA, TCRdb's TRBD2 call cannot be checked. The CDR3 totals 14 residues. Germline V gene sequence: CDR1 WSHSY, CDR2 SAAADI. CDR3 amino acids: CASSQSGRAGEQYF.

The V gene is TRBV11-2, the J gene TRBJ1-4; TCRdb outputs TRBD1, but without DNA this stays unchecked. This CDR3 comprises 13 residues. The germline CDR1 and CDR2 sequences are SGHAT and FQNNGV. CDR3 loop: CASSPQGVEKLFF.

The chain carries TRBV20-1 and TRBJ1-1; the TCRdb D gene call, TRBD1, has no DNA to confirm it. The CDR3 spans 12 residues. CDR1 and CDR2 from the germline V gene are DFQATT and SNEGSKA (reference sequence). The CDR3 sequence is CSASPGNTEAFF.

V gene TRBV7-2 combines with J gene TRBJ1-2; TCRdb gives TRBD1 as the D gene, but with no DNA this cannot be confirmed. The CDR3 is 15 amino acids. Germline assignment: CDR1 SGHTA and CDR2 FQGNSA. CDR3 sequence reads: CASSSPRNRGGGYTF. Full variable domain (remainder filled in from reference TRBV7-2 and TRBJ1-2): GAGVSQSPSNKVTEKGKDVELRCDPISGHTALYWYRQSLGQGLEFLIYFQGNSAPDKSGLPSDRFSAERTGGSVSTLTIQRTQQEDSAVYLCASSSPRNRGGGYTFGSGTRLTVV.

The V gene is TRBV15, the J gene TRBJ2-4; TCRdb designates TRBD1, a call that cannot be tested without DNA. CDR3 size: 18 residues. Germline V gene sequence: CDR1 LNHNV, CDR2 YYDKDF (reference sequence). CDR3 in amino acids: CATSRDSGQTLAKNMQYF. The full variable domain, with the rest looked up from reference TRBV15 and TRBJ2-4, is DAMVIQNPRYQVTQFGKPVTLSCSQTLNHNVMYWYQQKSSQAPKLLFHYYDKDFNNEADTPDNFQSRRPNTSFCFLDIRSPGLGDTAMYLCATSRDSGQTLAKNMQYFGAGTRLSVL.

The gene calls are TRBV20-1 and TRBJ2-5; checking the TCRdb D call of TRBD1 is not possible without DNA. The germline V gene encodes CDR1 DFQATT and CDR2 SNEGSKA (reference sequence). This CDR3 is built from 14 residues. The CDR3 sequence: CSAFPWRGKETQYF.

V is TRBV5-6 and J is TRBJ1-3; TCRdb picks TRBD1, but there is no DNA to check that call. The CDR3 sequence is 15 residues long. CDR1 is SGHDT and CDR2 is YYEEEE in the germline V gene. The CDR3 spells CASSRRDRGVYTIYF.

This chain uses TRBV20-1 with TRBJ2-5. Germline V gene sequence: CDR1 DFQATT, CDR2 SNEGSKA (reference sequence). The CDR3 extends over 15 amino acids. This CDR3 is CSARDVRVAKETQYF.

The rearrangement uses TRBV27 and TRBJ2-6; TCRdb calls TRBD1, which cannot be checked without DNA. The CDR3 spans 22 residues. CDR1 is MNHEY and CDR2 is SMNVEV in the germline V gene (reference sequence). The CDR3 protein is CASSLFPSVFGTGGSGANVLTF.

The V call is TRBV7-9, the J call TRBJ2-5. CDR1 is SEHNR and CDR2 is FQNEAQ in the germline V gene (reference sequence). This CDR3 has 13 amino acids. CDR3 amino acids: CASSLTLPETQYF.

The chain has TRBV7-2 and TRBJ2-1. Germline CDR1 reads SGHTA; CDR2 reads FQGNSA. The length of the CDR3 is 15 residues. The CDR3 reads CASSLNPRSSNEQFF. The whole variable domain, remainder taken from reference TRBV7-2 and TRBJ2-1, is GAGVSQSPSNKVTEKGKDVELRCDPISGHTALYWYRQSLGQGLEFLIYFQGNSAPDKSGLPSDRFSAERTGGSVSTLTIQRTQQEDSAVYLCASSLNPRSSNEQFFGPGTRLTVL.

V and J are TRBV28 and TRBJ2-3; TCRdb returns TRBD1, unconfirmable since there is no DNA. The CDR3 runs 16 residues. Looked up from germline, CDR1 is MDHEN and CDR2 is SYDVKM. CDR3 amino acids: CASSLYGTGFPDTQYF.

The chain employs TRBV6-2 or TRBV6-3 and TRBJ2-1; TCRdb selects TRBD2, and the lack of DNA leaves this call unchecked. The CDR3 sequence is 19 residues long. Germline CDR1 reads MNHEY; CDR2 reads SVGEGT. The CDR3 sequence: CASSYRTSGTLSSYNEQFF.

The chain carries TRBV18 and TRBJ2-7; absent DNA, TCRdb's TRBD1 call cannot be checked. CDR3 length: 18 amino acids. Germline V CDR1 and CDR2: KGHSH, LQKENI. The CDR3 protein is CASSPPGQGPHGSGGQYF.

This chain connects TRBV10-3 to TRBJ1-2; TCRdb's D gene call, TRBD1, goes unchecked for lack of DNA. Germline CDR1 and CDR2: ENHRY and SYGVKD. The CDR3 runs 12 residues. The CDR3 reads CAISVAGDGYTF.

The chain links TRBV27 to TRBJ2-3; the D gene TCRdb calls, TRBD1, cannot be checked with no DNA. Germline assignment: CDR1 MNHEY and CDR2 SMNVEV (reference sequence). The CDR3 covers 14 residues. The chain's CDR3 is CASPGDRGDGTQYF.

The chain uses TRBV5-6 and TRBJ2-1; TCRdb gives TRBD1 as the D gene, but with no DNA this cannot be confirmed. CDR3 length: 17 amino acids. Germline V gives CDR1 SGHDT, CDR2 YYEEEE. CDR3 protein: CASTRTGSEVFPFEQFF. Variable domain in full (rest from reference TRBV5-6 and TRBJ2-1): DAGVTQSPTHLIKTRGQQVTLRCSPKSGHDTVSWYQQALGQGPQFIFQYYEEEERQRGNFPDRFSGHQFPNYSSELNVNALLLGDSALYLCASTRTGSEVFPFEQFFGPGTRLTVL.

The chain links TRBV7-9 to TRBJ1-1. Per germline, CDR1 SEHNR and CDR2 FQNEAQ (reference sequence). The CDR3 runs 12 residues. This CDR3 is CASSYRNTEAFF.

The chain recombines TRBV27 with TRBJ2-1; TCRdb names TRBD1, which stays unverified in the absence of DNA. Germline CDR1 is MNHEY and CDR2 is SMNVEV (reference sequence). The length of the CDR3 is 16 residues. The CDR3 protein is CASSLSPGSSYNEQFF.

The chain recombines TRBV29-1 with TRBJ2-5; there is no DNA to check the TCRdb D call of TRBD1. The V gene's germline CDR1 is SQVTM and CDR2 ANQGSEA. The CDR3 length is 13 residues. The CDR3 sequence: CSATPGIGETQYF. The full variable domain, rest sourced from reference TRBV29-1 and TRBJ2-5, is SAVISQKPSRDICQRGTSLTIQCQVDSQVTMMFWYRQQPGQSLTLIATANQGSEATYESGFVIDKFPISRPNLTFSTLTVSNMSPEDSSIYLCSATPGIGETQYFGPGTRLLVL.

V and J are TRBV5-1 and TRBJ2-3; the TCRdb D gene call, TRBD1, has no DNA to confirm it. The CDR3 sequence is 15 residues long. CDR1 and CDR2 from the germline V gene are SGHRS and YFSETQ. The CDR3: CASSPGTLSGDTQYF.

This sequence joins TRBV7-8 and TRBJ1-3. The CDR3 extends over 14 amino acids. From germline, CDR1 is SGHVS and CDR2 FQNEAQ. The CDR3 sequence: CASSRQGPGNTIYF.

V and J are TRBV7-2 and TRBJ2-1; TCRdb selects TRBD1, and the lack of DNA leaves this call unchecked. There are 14 residues in the CDR3. Germline lookup yields CDR1 SGHTA and CDR2 FQGNSA. CDR3 protein: CASSFRGQNNEQFF.

V and J are TRBV29-1 and TRBJ2-3; the D gene TCRdb calls, TRBD2, cannot be checked with no DNA. Germline CDR1 is SQVTM and CDR2 is ANQGSEA. CDR3 length: 15 residues. CDR3: CSAVPNLAGADTQYF.